The rows below give T cell receptor beta chains drawn from one sample of a study of CD8 T cells in Susac syndrome. From the immunoSEQ multiplex PCR reads, TCRdb called clonotypes with MiXCR, one entry per CDR3 protein. Of approximately 120,000 distinct CDR3 sequences detected, 95% to 98% appear once; the ten largest clones hold about 0.1%. The sequenced material came from CD4+ T cells from PBMCs. The receptor source for this set is a human donor in good health. Both conserved end residues are part of each CDR3. Fields, in order: J gene, clone size, V gene, D gene, CDR3 protein, CDR3 DNA. D genes are given only for firm matches. Clone size, where shown, is once, few, many, or a class for clones that have expanded.

>TRBJ2-3|-|TRBV7-8|TRBD2
CASSLKPGLGTDTQYF
TGTGCCAGCAGCTTGAAACCGGGACTAGGCACAGATACGCAGTATTTT
>TRBJ2-5|-|TRBV7-2|TRBD1
CASSQGQLGETQYF
TGTGCCAGCAGCCAGGGACAGTTAGGAGAGACCCAGTACTTC
>TRBJ1-1|-|TRBV11-1|TRBD1
CASSFPKGAGTEAFF
TGTGCCAGCAGCTTCCCGAAGGGGGCGGGCACTGAAGCTTTCTTT
>TRBJ2-3|-|TRBV29-1|-
CSVESQHGGPDTQYF
TGCAGCGTTGAGTCCCAACACGGGGGGCCAGATACGCAGTATTTT
>TRBJ2-1|few|TRBV6-6|TRBD2
CASSSSGSSYNEQFF
TGTGCCAGCAGTTCTAGCGGGAGCTCCTACAATGAGCAGTTCTTC
>TRBJ2-7|-|TRBV20-1|-
CSARVGSSYEQYF
TGCAGTGCTAGAGTCGGCAGCTCCTACGAGCAGTACTTC
>TRBJ2-5|-|TRBV25-1|-
CASSGTNQETQYF
TGTGCCAGCAGTGGAACTAACCAAGAGACCCAGTACTTC
>TRBJ2-2|-|TRBV2|-
CASSARDIATGELFF
TGTGCCAGCAGTGCCCGGGACATCGCCACCGGGGAGCTGTTTTTT
>TRBJ1-2|-|TRBV12-3/TRBV12-4|-
CASTRGGARGYTF
TGTGCCAGCACTAGAGGAGGGGCTAGGGGCTACACCTTC
>TRBJ2-4|-|TRBV3-1|-
CASSQHGIRGLAKNIQYF
TGTGCCAGCAGCCAGCATGGGATTCGCGGGCTAGCCAAAAACATTCAGTACTTC
>TRBJ1-5|-|TRBV20-1|-
CSARVSGIGANQPQHF
TGCAGTGCTAGAGTCAGTGGGATCGGGGCAAATCAGCCCCAGCATTTT
>TRBJ2-7|-|TRBV30|-
CAWRPQGLGEQYF
TGTGCCTGGAGGCCCCAGGGGTTGGGTGAGCAGTACTTC
>TRBJ2-7|-|TRBV20-1|-
CSARDARGGEVEQYF
TGCAGTGCTAGAGATGCGAGGGGGGGGGAGGTCGAGCAGTACTTC
>TRBJ2-4|-|TRBV29-1|TRBD2
CSVEGLQTSGGAWDIQYF
TGCAGCGTTGAGGGCTTACAGACTAGCGGGGGGGCCTGGGACATTCAGTACTTC
>TRBJ2-1|-|TRBV5-1|-
CASSDRPKVRLNEQFF
TGCGCCAGCAGCGATCGCCCGAAGGTGCGACTCAATGAGCAGTTCTTC
>TRBJ2-3|-|TRBV18|TRBD2
CASSRTSGTDTQYF
TGTGCCAGCTCCCGGACTAGCGGCACAGATACGCAGTATTTT
>TRBJ2-3|-|TRBV23-1|TRBD1
CASSQGTGVADTQYF
TGCGCCAGCAGTCAGGGGACAGGGGTGGCAGATACGCAGTATTTT
>TRBJ2-1|-|TRBV18|TRBD2
CASSPPLAASSYNEQFF
TGTGCCAGCTCACCACCCCTAGCGGCTTCCTCCTACAATGAGCAGTTCTTC
>TRBJ1-4|-|TRBV7-2|TRBD1
CASSLDPPPTGVGEKLFF
TGTGCCAGCAGCTTAGACCCACCACCGACAGGGGTGGGGGAAAAACTGTTTTTT
>TRBJ2-7|-|TRBV7-9|TRBD2
CASMSGLAAYEQYF
TGTGCCAGCATGTCGGGACTAGCGGCCTACGAGCAGTACTTC
>TRBJ2-3|once|TRBV20-1|-
CSASYVEGWSTDTQYF
TGCAGTGCTAGTTATGTGGAAGGGTGGAGCACAGATACGCAGTATTTT
>TRBJ2-2|-|TRBV5-6|-
CASSPDSTGELFF
TGTGCCAGCAGCCCGGACAGCACCGGGGAGCTGTTTTTT
>TRBJ2-7|-|TRBV30|TRBD1
CAWSIGTGKTYEQYF
TGTGCCTGGAGTATAGGGACAGGGAAGACCTACGAGCAGTACTTC
>TRBJ2-7|-|TRBV12-3/TRBV12-4|-
CASSFEPREQYF
TGTGCCAGCAGTTTTGAGCCGCGCGAGCAGTACTTC
>TRBJ2-3|-|TRBV5-1|-
CASSLKTDTQYF
TGCGCCAGCAGCTTAAAGACAGATACGCAGTATTTT
>TRBJ2-1|-|TRBV14|TRBD2
CASSQDAGGLYEQFF
TGTGCCAGCAGCCAGGACGCGGGAGGATTGTATGAGCAGTTCTTC
>TRBJ1-2|-|TRBV19|-
CAGLMAPSYGYTF
TGTGCCGGCCTGATGGCACCCTCCTATGGCTACACCTTC
>TRBJ2-3|-|TRBV3-1|-
CASSLRDRYTDTQYF
TGTGCCAGCAGCCTCAGGGACCGATACACAGATACGCAGTATTTT
>TRBJ2-7|few|TRBV12-3/TRBV12-4|-
CASSLAGGSYEQYF
TGTGCCAGCAGTTTAGCGGGAGGCTCCTACGAGCAGTACTTC
>TRBJ2-7|-|TRBV4-3|-
CASSQESGRKPYEQYF
TGCGCCAGCAGCCAAGAGAGCGGTAGGAAACCCTACGAGCAGTACTTC
>TRBJ2-5|few|TRBV29-1|TRBD2
CSDRLAGRETQYF
TGTAGCGATAGACTAGCGGGGAGAGAGACCCAGTACTTC
>TRBJ1-2|-|TRBV28|-
CASSLGHSYGYTF
TGTGCCAGCAGTTTAGGGCATAGCTATGGCTACACCTTC
>TRBJ1-1|-|TRBV28|-
CASFVGGERGYTEAFF
TGTGCCAGCTTTGTTGGGGGGGAGAGGGGTTACACTGAAGCTTTCTTT
>TRBJ2-7|-|TRBV25-1|-
CASSEIRGRQYF
TGTGCCAGCAGTGAAATACGGGGAAGGCAGTACTTC
>TRBJ2-1|-|TRBV5-1|-
CASSLGAGGAYNEQFF
TGCGCCAGCAGCTTGGGGGCAGGGGGGGCTTACAATGAGCAGTTCTTC
>TRBJ2-7|-|TRBV29-1|TRBD2
CSVETSGRAYEQYF
TGCAGCGTTGAAACTAGCGGGAGGGCCTACGAGCAGTACTTC
>TRBJ1-2|-|TRBV2|-
CASSERGSSYGYTF
TGTGCCAGCAGTGAGAGGGGCTCAAGCTATGGCTACACCTTC
>TRBJ1-2|-|TRBV7-9|-
CASSLASTDGYTF
TGTGCCAGCAGCTTAGCGTCAACGGATGGCTACACCTTC
>TRBJ1-2|-|TRBV2|-
CASSDRGAYGYTF
TGTGCCAGCAGTGATCGGGGGGCGTATGGCTACACCTTC
>TRBJ1-6|-|TRBV27|TRBD1
CASSPKGQGLNSPLHF
TGTGCCAGCAGTCCAAAAGGACAGGGCCTCAATTCACCCCTCCACTTT
>TRBJ1-6|-|TRBV5-8|-
CASSLRQSSYNSPLHF
TGTGCCAGCAGCTTGAGGCAGAGCTCCTATAATTCACCCCTCCACTTT